The 2 T cell receptor beta chains reported below all come from one sample, sequenced in a study of blood T cells in healthy people across ages (dated by TCRdb to the mid-2010s). Library preparation used 5' RACE. A second PCR of about 7 to 12 cycles was performed with a sample-barcoded 5' primer and a J-beta primer mix. Using fastp trimming at Q25 and MiXCR clonotype assembly, TCRdb reanalyzed the public sequencing data and kept in-frame beta chains. Every entry covers one CDR3 protein and lists the most common genes and DNA from its rows. Here the sample has over 1,500,000 distinct CDR3 sequences; approximately 39% occur a single time. Under 30% of the sample lies in the top ten. Sample: blood. The receptors were gathered from a human donor in good health.

The table lists this clonotype with a few counts. The CDR3 DNA reads TGTGCCAGCAGCCCAGGGGGCGCGTCGATCAATGAGCAGTTCTTC. Translated, it gives CASSPGGASINEQFF. This sequence joins TRBV7-3 and TRBJ2-1; 8 bases align to TRBD1. Germline V gene lookup returns CDR1 SGHTA and CDR2 FQGTGA. Unmatched junction bases numbered 9, after V lost 5 bases and J lost 6 bases. This CDR3 contains 15 residues. The full variable domain, its missing parts supplied by reference TRBV7-3 and TRBJ2-1, is GAGVSQTPSNKVTEKGKYVELRCDPISGHTALYWYRQSLGQGPEFLIYFQGTGAADDSGLPNDRFFAVRPEGSVSTLKIQRTERGDSAVYLCASSPGGASINEQFFGPGTRLTVL.

This chain uses TRBV18 with TRBJ1-2; 8 nucleotides align to TRBD1. The germline gives CDR1 KGHSH, CDR2 LQKENI. V lost 3 bases, J lost 6 bases, and 3 bases stayed unmatched. This CDR3 has 13 amino acids. The CDR3 DNA follows: TGTGCCAGCTCACCGCTGACAGGGGATGGCTACACCTTC. Protein product: CASSPLTGDGYTF.